This T cell receptor beta chain originates from a study of post-analysis software for immune sequencing data. Turning to the study itself: Several disease courses (relapsing-remitting, secondary progressive and progressive-relapsing) of multiple sclerosis were included.

The CDR3 has 14 residues. The V end was cut by 2 bases, the J end by 8 bases, with 13 bases between. CDR1 is SEHNR, CDR2 FQNEAQ, per germline (reference sequence). Concerning this clonotype: The target antigen is unknown.

Study-level points and caveats: Batch-mates among the samples co-clustered strongly by F measure. Versus controls, multiple sclerosis patients showed significantly lower diversity (normalized Chao1). Four or five TRBV segments, TRBV5-6, TRBV5-1 and TRBV20-1 among them, were found more frequent in patients than controls.

Tagging with unique molecular identifiers was a feature of the TCR beta cDNA libraries. The source material, about 0.9 to 10 million T cells, gave rise to roughly 0.5 million cDNA molecules. MiXCR, applied by TCRdb to the PCR reads, yields one record per CDR3 protein. The profile shows roughly 570,000 distinct CDR3 sequences, under 40% of them singletons. What was sequenced was blood. This TCR was sampled from a girl aged 2-17 years with multiple sclerosis. The J gene is TRBJ2-1, the V gene TRBV7-9; tentatively, D is TRBD2 (5 bases). CDR3 DNA: TGTGCCAGCAGCTTATCGGGAATCGGGCATGAGCAGTTCTTC. Protein sequence: CASSLSGIGHEQFF.